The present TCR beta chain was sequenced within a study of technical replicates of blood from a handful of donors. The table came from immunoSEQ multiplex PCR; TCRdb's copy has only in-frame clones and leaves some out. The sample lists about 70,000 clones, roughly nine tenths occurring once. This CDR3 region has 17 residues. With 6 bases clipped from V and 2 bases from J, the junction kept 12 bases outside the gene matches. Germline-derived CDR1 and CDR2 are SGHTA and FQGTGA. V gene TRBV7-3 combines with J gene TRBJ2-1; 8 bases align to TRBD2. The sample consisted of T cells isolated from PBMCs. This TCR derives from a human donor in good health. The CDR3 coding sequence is TGTGCCAGCAGTTTAGGAAGCGGGAGAGACGCCTACAATGAGCAGTTCTTC. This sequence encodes CASSLGSGRDAYNEQFF.